This TCR beta chain is from a study of T cells in Graves' hyperthyroidism and ophthalmopathy. On the basis of clinical symptoms, serum thyroxine and TRAb, thyroid ultrasound and orbital computed tomography, diagnoses were made. This clonotype turned up a few times. Antigen unknown. Findings of the study overall: Blood also contained most expanded thyroid clonotypes above 0.001. Ophthalmopathy and stable hyperthyroidism were told apart by a 13 V-J model. For ophthalmopathy, model prediction preceded onset by a median 6.5 months.

The CDR3 is made up of 16 amino acids. V was pared by 1 base and J by 4 bases, with 13 bases between. Germline assignment: CDR1 SGHVS and CDR2 FQNEAQ. The investigators amplified TCR beta CDR3 regions from RNA transcripts. With the HTBI primer set, the TCR CDR3 went through a first round of RT-PCR. From the multiplex PCR reads, TCRdb called clonotypes with MiXCR, one entry per CDR3 protein. The profile covers about 640,000 distinct CDR3 sequences, with 45% appearing a single time and roughly 6.5% taken by the ten largest. Sequencing used peripheral blood or thyroid tissue (not recorded which). This clonotype was sampled from an adult man with Graves' disease, either hyperthyroidism or ophthalmopathy (not recorded which). The chain joins TRBV7-8 to TRBJ2-2, with D possibly called TRBD1 or TRBD2 (6 bases each). CDR3 protein: CASSLEGDSVTGELFF. CDR3 nucleotide sequence: TGTGCCAGCAGCTTAGAGGGGGACTCGGTCACCGGGGAGCTGTTTTTT.